This T cell receptor (beta chain) is drawn from a study of blood T cell repertoires in COVID-19. In the study overall: Collection of acute and convalescent COVID-19 samples took place in the United States, Italy and Spain.

J gave up 0 bases and V 5 bases, and 6 bases lay outside the gene matches. The germline gives CDR1 LGHNA, CDR2 YNFKEQ. The CDR3 length is 15 residues. How the authors handled the data: From reference gene primer amplification, estimates of nucleated cell counts were derived. Profiling relied on immunoSEQ multiplex PCR, and the TCRdb table lists in-frame clones only, not all of them. V, J and clone size were drawn from that table, and D and trimming were deduced from the DNA. The sample yields 210,000 or so clones, roughly 80% seen once. Adults between roughly 18 and 95 years of age took part from about 24 US areas.

The V and J genes are TRBV4-2 and TRBJ1-1; 7 bases are a match to TRBD1. This clonotype was sampled from a woman aged 50 to 60 who had been exposed to COVID-19. Sequencing used PBMCs or T cells enriched from blood (not recorded which). Written as DNA, the CDR3 is TGTGCCAGCAGCACTAACAGGGGAATGAACACTGAAGCTTTCTTT. Translating it yields CASSTNRGMNTEAFF.